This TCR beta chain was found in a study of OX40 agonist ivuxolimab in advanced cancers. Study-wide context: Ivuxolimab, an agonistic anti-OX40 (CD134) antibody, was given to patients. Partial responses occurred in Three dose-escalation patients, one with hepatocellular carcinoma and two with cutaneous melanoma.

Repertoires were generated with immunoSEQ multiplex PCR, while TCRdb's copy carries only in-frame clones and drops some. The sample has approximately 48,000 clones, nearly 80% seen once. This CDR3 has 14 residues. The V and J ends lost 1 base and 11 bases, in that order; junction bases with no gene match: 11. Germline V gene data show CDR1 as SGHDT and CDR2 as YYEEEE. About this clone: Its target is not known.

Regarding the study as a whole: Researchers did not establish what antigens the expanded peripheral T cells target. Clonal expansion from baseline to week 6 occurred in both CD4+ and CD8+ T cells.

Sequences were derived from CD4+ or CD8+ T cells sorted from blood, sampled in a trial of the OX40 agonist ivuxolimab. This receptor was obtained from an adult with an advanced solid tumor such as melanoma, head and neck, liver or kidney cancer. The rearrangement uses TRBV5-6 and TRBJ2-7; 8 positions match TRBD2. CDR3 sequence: CASSLLGSGARKYF. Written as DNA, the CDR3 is TGTGCCAGCAGCTTGTTGGGTAGCGGGGCTCGCAAGTACTTC.